One sample yielded the 21 T cell receptor beta chains listed below, sequenced in a study of T-cell memory formation after mild COVID-19. Using its own MiXCR run on the 5' RACE reads, TCRdb lists one record per CDR3 protein. The data hold about 300,000 distinct CDR3 sequences, with roughly 21% observed a single time. Sequenced input: PBMCs or a T cell subset sorted from them (not recorded which). Receptors originate from a man between 18 and 29 years old who had mild COVID-19 (a few samples of this study predate the infection). Cell type and time point are not known.

The CDR3 region has the DNA TGTGCCAGCAGCGTAGGAAGGAATAGCAATCAGCCCCAGCATTTT. Translated: CASSVGRNSNQPQHF. This chain links TRBV9 with TRBJ1-5; D is uncertain. CDR1 is SGDLS and CDR2 is YYNGEE in the germline V gene. V was shortened by 0 bases and J by 0 bases, with 7 bases between the two germline ends. The CDR3 totals 15 residues.

There are a few counts of this clonotype. The chain joins TRBV5-1 to TRBJ1-6, with 8 bases lining up with TRBD1. The CDR3 is 15 residues long. CDR1 is SGHRS and CDR2 is YFSETQ in the germline V gene. Trimming removed 0 bases from V and 7 bases from J; junction bases left unmatched: 3. This chain's CDR3 is CASSLGDRLNSPLHF. The CDR3 coding sequence is TGCGCCAGCAGCTTGGGGGACAGGCTAAATTCACCCCTCCACTTT.

V usage is TRBV6-6 and J usage is TRBJ1-2; no reliable D call. The ends were cut back, 0 bases at V and 8 bases at J, with 10 bases in the middle. The germline V gene has CDR1 MNHNY and CDR2 SVGAGI (reference sequence). The CDR3 length is 13 residues. CDR3 DNA sequence: TGTGCCAGCAGTTACTCCCATGCCCGAGGCTACACCTTC. Translating it yields CASSYSHARGYTF.

V gene TRBV20-1 combines with J gene TRBJ2-7; 11 nucleotides align to TRBD1. Trimming took 4 bases from V and 4 from J; bases not matched to a gene: 6. This CDR3 has 14 amino acids. Germline assignment: CDR1 DFQATT and CDR2 SNEGSKA (reference sequence). The CDR3 sequence is CSATSGTGGYEQYF. CDR3 nucleotides: TGCAGTGCTACCTCTGGGACAGGGGGATACGAGCAGTACTTC.

Only a few counts were recorded for this clonotype. The genes are TRBV18 and TRBJ1-2; D gene uncertain. The CDR3 is 13 residues long. Trimming cost V 10 bases and J 2 bases, with 14 bases left between them. Germline V lookup: CDR1 KGHSH, CDR2 LQKENI. The CDR3 DNA sequence: TGTGCCACCACAGCCAGGCCCAACTATGGCTACACCTTC. It yields the protein CATTARPNYGYTF. Full variable domain (remainder filled in from reference TRBV18 and TRBJ1-2): NAGVMQNPRHLVRRRGQEARLRCSPMKGHSHVYWYRQLPEEGLKFMVYLQKENIIDESGMPKERFSAEFPKEGPSILRIQQVVRGDSAAYFCATTARPNYGYTFGSGTRLTVV.

The V and J genes are TRBV12-3 or TRBV12-4 and TRBJ2-1, with 7 bases that match TRBD1. The CDR3 is 16 residues long. The trim removed 5 bases at V and 4 bases at J, leaving 11 bases unmatched. CDR3 sequence (DNA): TGTGCCAGCAGTCTCCCAGGGACAGCAGATTACAATGAGCAGTTCTTC. Protein product: CASSLPGTADYNEQFF.

This clonotype has only a few counts. The J gene is TRBJ2-3, the V gene TRBV7-2, with 7 bases identical to TRBD2. V was pared by 5 bases and J by 8 bases, with 13 bases of the junction left unmatched. The CDR3 has 15 amino acids. The germline V gene encodes CDR1 SGHTA and CDR2 FQGNSA. CDR3 protein: CASSVAPTREATQYF. CDR3 bases: TGTGCCAGCAGCGTCGCCCCGACCCGGGAGGCTACGCAGTATTTT.

This clonotype was counted between two and nine times. The chain recombines TRBV6-1 with TRBJ1-5, with TRBD1 matching 7 bases. Germline-derived CDR1 and CDR2 are MNHNS and SASEGT. J was trimmed by 4 bases and V by 3 bases; bases with no gene match: 9. The CDR3 sequence is 16 residues long. The CDR3 loop is CASSEATGTGNQPQHF. CDR3 nucleotide sequence: TGTGCCAGCAGTGAGGCGACAGGGACGGGGAATCAGCCCCAGCATTTT.

The chain carries TRBV9 and TRBJ1-3; no definite D call. Trimming pared 4 bases from V and 8 bases from J, leaving 10 bases between. Germline V gene lookup returns CDR1 SGDLS and CDR2 YYNGEE. The CDR3 extends over 12 amino acids. CDR3 region: CASSPRGDTIYF. DNA of the CDR3: TGTGCCAGCAGCCCCAGAGGAGACACCATATATTTT.

In this sample, this clonotype turned up a few times. This rearrangement joins TRBV4-3 to TRBJ2-3; D is unresolved. The CDR3 extends over 13 amino acids. The V gene's germline CDR1 is LGHNA and CDR2 YSLEER. Trimming stripped 3 bases from V and 5 bases from J, with 9 bases between. The CDR3 reads CASSHTYKDTQYF. CDR3 nucleotide sequence: TGCGCCAGCAGCCATACTTATAAAGATACGCAGTATTTT.

This clonotype was seen many times. The CDR3 sequence: CASSLRNSNTEAFF. DNA of the CDR3: TGTGCCAGCAGCCTACGAAACTCGAACACTGAAGCTTTCTTT. This chain uses TRBV7-2 with TRBJ1-1; D not resolved. Germline CDR1 reads SGHTA; CDR2 reads FQGNSA. Trimming stripped 5 bases from V and 1 base from J, with 11 bases between. The CDR3 extends over 14 amino acids.

The rearrangement joins TRBV5-4 to TRBJ2-3; D is perhaps TRBD1 (5 bases). The CDR3 has 15 residues. Trimming cost V 0 bases and J 1 base, with 9 bases left between them. Germline V gene sequence: CDR1 SGHNT, CDR2 YYREEE (reference sequence). In DNA form, the CDR3 reads TGTGCCAGCAGCTTGGGTGACAGCCGCACAGATACGCAGTATTTT. This gives the protein CASSLGDSRTDTQYF. The full variable domain, completed using reference TRBV5-4 and TRBJ2-3, is ETGVTQSPTHLIKTRGQQVTLRCSSQSGHNTVSWYQQALGQGPQFIFQYYREEENGRGNFPPRFSGLQFPNYSSELNVNALELDDSALYLCASSLGDSRTDTQYFGPGTRLTVL.

In this sample, this clonotype turned up a few times. V is TRBV12-3 or TRBV12-4 and J is TRBJ2-3; 13 nucleotides agree with TRBD2. CDR3 length: 16 amino acids. The ends lost 3 bases at V and 4 bases at J; junction bases unmatched: 4. The chain's CDR3 is CASSFRTSGGADTQYF. CDR3 nucleotide sequence: TGTGCCAGCAGTTTCAGGACTAGCGGGGGAGCAGATACGCAGTATTTT.

In its sample, this clonotype was seen a few times. This chain links TRBV7-9 with TRBJ2-1, with D hard to call. Germline V gene data show CDR1 as SEHNR and CDR2 as FQNEAQ (reference sequence). The CDR3 has 12 amino acids. With 8 bases removed from V and 8 bases from J, the gap between germline ends came to 13 bases. CDR3 in DNA: TGTGCCAGCGTTTCCCCGGTGCATGAGCAGTTCTTC. The encoded protein is CASVSPVHEQFF.

The rearrangement links TRBV7-6 to TRBJ2-1; 12 nucleotides match TRBD2. Germline values: CDR1 SGHVS, CDR2 FNYEAQ. After removal of 5 bases from V and 3 bases from J, the junction contained 11 bases not matched to a gene. CDR3 length: 18 residues. For the CDR3, the DNA is TGTGCCAGCAGCCCCCGAACTAGCGGGGGGTCCGGCTACAATGAGCAGTTCTTC. The encoded protein is CASSPRTSGGSGYNEQFF.

The chain employs TRBV6-2 or TRBV6-3 and TRBJ2-2, with D tentatively TRBD1 (6 bases). The CDR3 has 16 residues. Germline V gene sequence: CDR1 MNHEY, CDR2 SVGEGT. V was cut by 5 bases and J by 2 bases, with 15 bases left in between. The CDR3 is CASSHQGPPNTGELFF. Here the CDR3 DNA reads TGTGCCAGCAGTCACCAGGGGCCCCCAAACACCGGGGAGCTGTTTTTT.

The V gene is TRBV11-2, the J gene TRBJ2-5; D unclear. Germline V gene lookup returns CDR1 SGHAT and CDR2 FQNNGV. Trimming left V 4 bases short and J 5 bases short, with 8 bases between. CDR3 length: 12 amino acids. The CDR3 nucleotides read TGTGCCAGCAGCTCCCCCGAGGAGACCCAGTACTTC. Encoded protein: CASSSPEETQYF. The full variable domain, rest sourced from reference TRBV11-2 and TRBJ2-5, is EAGVAQSPRYKIIEKRQSVAFWCNPISGHATLYWYQQILGQGPKLLIQFQNNGVVDDSQLPKDRFSAERLKGVDSTLKIQPAKLEDSAVYLCASSSPEETQYFGPGTRLLVL.

V and J are TRBV5-1 and TRBJ1-2, with unresolved D. Per the germline V gene, CDR1 is SGHRS and CDR2 is YFSETQ. The V end lost 5 bases, the J end lost 4 bases, and 18 bases lay between the germline ends. This CDR3 has 15 residues. The CDR3 loop reads CASSRWYGNPYGYTF. In DNA, the CDR3 is TGCGCCAGCAGTCGTTGGTACGGGAACCCCTATGGCTACACCTTC.

This clonotype was seen ten or more times. CDR3 DNA: TGTGCTAGTGGTTTGGGGACAGGGATCACTGAAGCTTTCTTT. Encoded protein: CASGLGTGITEAFF. This rearrangement joins TRBV12-5 to TRBJ1-1, with 8 bases lining up with TRBD1. There are 14 residues in the CDR3. The V segment lost 1 base and the J segment 4 bases; nucleotides outside the gene matches: 2. CDR1 is LGHNT and CDR2 is FRNRAP in the germline V gene.

There are a few counts of this clonotype. The rearrangement joins TRBV2 to TRBJ2-5; 8 bases agree with TRBD2. V lost 8 bases, J lost 1 base, and 6 bases stayed unmatched. CDR1 is SNHLY and CDR2 is FYNNEI in the germline V gene. This CDR3 spans 14 amino acids. CDR3 sequence: CASLERGFQETQYF. CDR3 DNA: TGTGCCAGCCTGGAGCGGGGGTTCCAAGAGACCCAGTACTTC.

This clonotype was counted only a few times. V and J are TRBV18 and TRBJ2-7, with 8 bases fitting TRBD1. With V trimmed by 5 bases and J by 5 bases, 11 bases remained unmatched. Per the germline V gene, CDR1 is KGHSH and CDR2 is LQKENI. CDR3 length: 15 amino acids. For the CDR3, the DNA is TGTGCCAGCTCATCCACAGGACAGGGAAGGGACGAGCAGTACTTC. Translation: CASSSTGQGRDEQYF.